The rows below give T cell receptor beta chains drawn from one sample of a study of read filtering for tumor transcriptome and immune sequencing. TCRdb processed the reads anew with MiXCR; each CDR3 protein has one entry. The table has roughly 130,000 distinct CDR3 sequences, around 13% seen once; the top ten hold roughly 11%. Specimen: a population of CD138-negative cells sorted from bone marrow. Every receptor here comes from a donor over 35 with multiple myeloma. The CDR3 runs from the conserved cysteine through the conserved F or W. Each record gives: D gene, J gene, clone size, V gene, CDR3 length, CDR3 DNA, CDR3 protein. D genes are given only for firm matches. The size of a clone is reported for some rows only, either as once, few or many, or as a class for expanded clones.

TRBD1 | TRBJ1-2 | many | TRBV20-1 | 17 | TGCAGTGCTAGAAAAATCGGGACAGGGGGTTTTAACTATGGCTACACCTTC | CSARKIGTGGFNYGYTF
TRBD2 | TRBJ2-2 | few | TRBV6-1 | 19 | TGTGCCAGCAGCCGGTCCTCTAGCGGGAGGGCCACGAACACCGGGGAGCTGTTTTTT | CASSRSSSGRATNTGELFF
- | TRBJ1-1 | - | TRBV9 | 13 | TGTGCCAGCAGCTCTCGGGAGATCACTGAAGCTTTCTTT | CASSSREITEAFF
- | TRBJ1-1 | many | TRBV19 | 14 | TGTGCCAGTAGTAAGGCAACAGCAAACACTGAAGCTTTCTTT | CASSKATANTEAFF
- | TRBJ2-1 | many | TRBV5-1 | 15 | TGCGCCAGCAGCGATGCTCCGAGCTCCTACAATGAGCAGTTCTTC | CASSDAPSSYNEQFF
TRBD1 | TRBJ2-4 | many | TRBV6-5 | 12 | TGTGCCAGCAGTACCCGGACAGGGCCTCAGTACTTC | CASSTRTGPQYF
TRBD1 | TRBJ2-1 | many | TRBV28 | 16 | TGTGCCAGCATTCCTTTACAGGGGGCGGAGTACAATGAGCAGTTCTTC | CASIPLQGAEYNEQFF
TRBD2 | TRBJ2-5 | few | TRBV11-1 | 19 | TGTGCCAGCAGCTTGGGGACACCCGGCGGGAGGGCCGATGGAGAGACCCAGTACTTC | CASSLGTPGGRADGETQYF
- | TRBJ2-3 | many | TRBV5-1 | 16 | TGCGCCAGCAGCTTTTCCGGGACCAGTTACACAGATACGCAGTATTTT | CASSFSGTSYTDTQYF
TRBD1 | TRBJ1-5 | many | TRBV7-9 | 15 | TGTGCCAGCAGCTCGGGACAGGCCCTCAATCAGCCCCAGCATTTT | CASSSGQALNQPQHF
- | TRBJ2-2 | few | TRBV19 | 14 | TGTGCCAGTAGTATGACCACTAGGTCCGGGGAGCTGTTTTTT | CASSMTTRSGELFF
- | TRBJ1-1 | many | TRBV6-1 | 12 | TGTGCCAGCAGTGAAGTCGGGACAGAAGCTTTCTTT | CASSEVGTEAFF
- | TRBJ1-5 | many | TRBV20-1 | 15 | TGCAGTGCCGGGGCCGGCTCTTATAGCAATCAGCCCCAGCATTTT | CSAGAGSYSNQPQHF
TRBD2 | TRBJ2-1 | many | TRBV7-9 | 15 | TGTGCCAGCAGCCCGGATCGGGCGGGAGAATATGAGCAGTTCTTC | CASSPDRAGEYEQFF
TRBD2 | TRBJ2-2 | many | TRBV28 | 20 | TGTGCCAGCAGTTTATTTCTCCTCCGGACTAGCGGGGCGAACACCGGGGAGCTGTTTTTT | CASSLFLLRTSGANTGELFF
TRBD1 | TRBJ2-1 | many | TRBV5-1 | 16 | TGCGCCAGCAGCTTGGTTACGGGACAGGGGGCGAATGAGCAGTTCTTC | CASSLVTGQGANEQFF
- | TRBJ1-4 | many | TRBV7-2 | 14 | TGTGCCAGCAGCTTACCGGGATTTAATGAAAAACTGTTTTTT | CASSLPGFNEKLFF
TRBD2 | TRBJ2-1 | many | TRBV20-1 | 14 | TGCAGTGCTAGTGGGCGGGGGGGAATAAATGAGCAGTTCTTC | CSASGRGGINEQFF
- | TRBJ1-5 | many | TRBV11-3 | 15 | TGTGCCAGCAGCTATTCAGGGAATTTAAATCAGCCCCAGCATTTT | CASSYSGNLNQPQHF
- | TRBJ1-1 | many | TRBV30 | 13 | TGTGCCTGGAGTGACACTACCGGGACTGAAGCTTTCTTT | CAWSDTTGTEAFF
TRBD2 | TRBJ2-7 | many | TRBV30 | 15 | TGTGCCTGGAGTGTAAAGGGACTAGCGGGATTTGAGCAGTACTTC | CAWSVKGLAGFEQYF
TRBD1 | TRBJ2-5 | many | TRBV5-4 | 16 | TGTGCCAGCAGCTACCAGACAGGGGGCGGCGGGGAGACCCAGTACTTC | CASSYQTGGGGETQYF
- | TRBJ2-1 | many | TRBV21-1 | 17 | TGTGCCAGCACCGACAGTACTAGGGCCTCCTCCTACAATGAGCAGTTCTTC | CASTDSTRASSYNEQFF
- | TRBJ1-1 | many | TRBV4-1 | 15 | TGCGCCAGCAGCCCGGCAGACAGGCAGGGCACTGAAGCTTTCTTT | CASSPADRQGTEAFF
TRBD1 | TRBJ2-3 | many | TRBV6-5 | 17 | TGTGCCAGCAGTTACCTGAACAGGGGCGGAGGCACAGATACGCAGTATTTT | CASSYLNRGGGTDTQYF
TRBD1 | TRBJ2-2 | many | TRBV11-3 | 16 | TGTGCCAGCAGCAAGTTACAGGGGATGAACACCGGGGAGCTGTTTTTT | CASSKLQGMNTGELFF
- | TRBJ2-2 | - | TRBV6-2/TRBV6-3 | 13 | TGTGCTCACACAATAGGAGAGACCGGGGAGCTGTTTTTT | CAHTIGETGELFF
TRBD2 | TRBJ2-7 | many | TRBV20-1 | 13 | TGCAGTGCTAGAGGGACTAGGCAGGACGAGCAGTACTTC | CSARGTRQDEQYF
TRBD2 | TRBJ2-3 | many | TRBV2 | 17 | TGTGCCAGCAGTCGAGAGACTAGCGGGGGGGGGCTAGATACGCAGTATTTT | CASSRETSGGGLDTQYF
- | TRBJ2-4 | many | TRBV18 | 14 | TGTGCCAGCTCACCCGGAACCCGGGGAAACATTCAGTACTTC | CASSPGTRGNIQYF
- | TRBJ2-3 | few | TRBV5-4 | 16 | TGTGCCAGCAGCTTGGGCAGACGAAGAAGCACAGATACGCAGTATTTT | CASSLGRRRSTDTQYF